This TCR beta chain derives from a study of regulatory T cells in long-lasting Graves disease. Trimming removed 3 bases from V and 7 bases from J, with 9 bases in between. The CDR3 loop spans 13 amino acids. The study's findings and limits: Gene preferences differed: TRBV28, TRBJ1-2, TRBJ2-5 in persistent cases. Less diverse TCR repertoires were seen in persistent Graves' patients than in newly diagnosed ones. Sharing of public clonotypes was greater in persistent patients (2,741) than in new patients (around 890). Thyroid tissue went unexamined; only peripheral blood was analyzed.

TCR beta libraries were built with iRepertoire HTBI primers and Arm-PCR of CDR3 regions. In TCRdb, the multiplex PCR reads were re-called with MiXCR into one record per CDR3 protein. The repertoire includes hundreds of thousands of distinct CDR3 sequences, 30% of them detected once, and roughly 46% sits in the top ten. This clonotype showed up just once. Antigen unknown. One base away lies a much larger clone, so this may be a sequencing read error. The CDR3 ends on some other residue instead of the conserved phenylalanine or tryptophan, so this is likely a read error. Time point reported: persistent/refractory GD, antithyroid drugs over 5 years with positive TRAb. The TCR library was made from RNA extracted from PBMCs.

The origin of this receptor is a female donor with Graves disease. The V and J genes are TRBV12-3 or TRBV12-4 and TRBJ1-4; D unclear. The material was peripheral blood mononuclear cells (PBMCs), obtained when the disease was refractory, from a patient treated with antithyroid drugs. The DNA of the CDR3 is TGTGCCAGCAGTTTGGGTAGTCTTGAAAAACTGTTTCTT. It is translated as CASSLGSLEKLFL.